This entry is about one T cell receptor beta chain. V dropped 0 bases and J dropped 2 bases, with 9 bases sitting between them. The CDR3 runs to 14 residues. Germline V gene data show CDR1 as SGHRS and CDR2 as YFSETQ. The source of the sample is a study of brain metastases from non-small cell lung cancer. Sequencing was performed with immunoSEQ multiplex PCR; in TCRdb, only in-frame clones are kept and a portion is missing. The sample records roughly 3,000 clones, about four fifths being singletons. The source is a donor aged 40 or over with non-small cell lung cancer. This sequence joins TRBV5-1 and TRBJ2-7; no definite D call. Sequencing input: primary lung tumor tissue. CDR3 DNA sequence: TGCGCCAGCAGCTTGGTCGCAGGCGCCTACGAGCAGTACTTC. It codes for CASSLVAGAYEQYF.